Presented here are 18 T cell receptor beta chains from one specimen sequenced in a study of early T cells in non-severe SARS-CoV-2 infection. MiXCR was run by TCRdb on the 5' RACE reads, yielding one entry per CDR3 protein. The sample has over 85,000 distinct CDR3 sequences, less than 15% seen once. Specimen: whole blood. The receptors were gathered from an adult who was a healthcare worker with PCR-confirmed SARS-CoV-2 infection or an uninfected control (not recorded which).

This clonotype showed up just a few times. The V and J genes are TRBV27 and TRBJ1-5; the D is unclear. The V end was cut by 3 bases, the J end by 4 bases, with 7 bases between. This CDR3 contains 13 residues. Germline-derived CDR1 and CDR2 are MNHEY and SMNVEV (reference sequence). CDR3 sequence (DNA): TGTGCCAGCAGTTTCAACGGGAATCAGCCCCAGCATTTT. It specifies CASSFNGNQPQHF.

This clonotype occurred many times. This chain connects TRBV9 to TRBJ2-7; 8 bases line up with TRBD2. CDR1 and CDR2 (germline): SGDLS, YYNGEE. CDR3 size: 14 residues. V shed 1 base and J 7 bases; nucleotides not matched to a gene: 7. The CDR3 DNA follows: TGTGCCAGCAGCGTACAGCGGGAGTATGGGGAGCAGTACTTC. Translating it yields CASSVQREYGEQYF.

This clonotype was observed many times. The chain employs TRBV14 and TRBJ2-1; the D gene could be TRBD1 or TRBD2 (5 bases each). The CDR3 loop spans 17 amino acids. The germline V gene encodes CDR1 SGHDN and CDR2 FVKESK. With 3 bases removed from V and 8 bases from J, the gap between germline ends came to 23 bases. CDR3 in amino acids: CASSHLKTGAGGDEQFF. The CDR3 DNA is TGTGCCAGCAGCCATCTCAAGACCGGGGCTGGGGGTGATGAGCAGTTCTTC.

This clonotype was detected a few times. Here the CDR3 DNA reads TGTGCCAGCAGCCCGAATTTGGGAAATTCACCCCTCCACTTT. Translating gives CASSPNLGNSPLHF. The genes are TRBV3-1 and TRBJ1-6; D uncertain. The CDR3 contains 14 residues. The ends were cut back, 4 bases at V and 7 bases at J, with 11 bases in the middle. Looked up from germline, CDR1 is LGHDT and CDR2 is YNNKEL (reference sequence).

This sequence joins TRBV9 and TRBJ2-4; a possible D gene is TRBD2 (5 bases). CDR1 is SGDLS, CDR2 YYNGEE, per germline. There are 15 residues in the CDR3. The V gene lost 0 bases and the J gene lost 9 bases, with 16 bases spanning the gap. The CDR3 sequence is CASSVEYGRGGIQYF. CDR3 nucleotides: TGTGCCAGCAGCGTAGAGTACGGCCGCGGAGGCATTCAGTACTTC. The full variable domain, its missing parts supplied by reference TRBV9 and TRBJ2-4, is DSGVTQTPKHLITATGQRVTLRCSPRSGDLSVYWYQQSLDQGLQFLIQYYNGEERAKGNILERFSAQQFPDLHSELNLSSLELGDSALYFCASSVEYGRGGIQYFGAGTRLSVL.

This clonotype was observed many times. The chain couples TRBV20-1 to TRBJ1-5, with D possibly matching TRBD1 (6 bases). The V and J ends lost 3 bases and 0 bases respectively, with 9 bases between them. The CDR3 spans 14 residues. CDR1 and CDR2 from the germline V gene are DFQATT and SNEGSKA (reference sequence). CDR3 bases: TGCAGTGCTAGGGAGACAGGTAGCAATCAGCCCCAGCATTTT. It translates to CSARETGSNQPQHF.

This clonotype was seen a few times. The rearrangement links TRBV11-2 to TRBJ2-1, with unresolved D. Germline CDR1 SGHAT, CDR2 FQNNGV. The CDR3 sequence is 16 residues long. The V end lost 0 bases, the J end lost 0 bases, and 9 bases lay between the germline ends. The CDR3 DNA follows: TGTGCCAGCAGCTTAGAGGGATTTAGCTCCTACAATGAGCAGTTCTTC. Translating gives CASSLEGFSSYNEQFF.

Many counts were recorded for this clonotype. V is TRBV7-9 and J is TRBJ2-1; D gene uncertain. This CDR3 has 14 amino acids. Germline CDR1 is SEHNR and CDR2 is FQNEAQ (reference sequence). Trimming took off 5 bases at V and 6 bases at J, with 14 bases between the two ends. CDR3 amino acids: CASSPERVTNEQFF. The CDR3 DNA sequence: TGTGCCAGCAGCCCGGAAAGGGTTACCAATGAGCAGTTCTTC.

The chain links TRBV28 to TRBJ2-1; D remains unclear. Germline-derived CDR1 and CDR2 are MDHEN and SYDVKM. Trimming left V 1 base short and J 6 bases short, with 7 bases between. This CDR3 is 13 amino acids long. CDR3 loop: CASSLYWVNEQFF. The DNA of the CDR3 is TGTGCCAGCAGTTTATATTGGGTCAATGAGCAGTTCTTC.

This clonotype was seen many times. This chain joins TRBV27 and TRBJ2-6; D not resolved. The germline gives CDR1 MNHEY, CDR2 SMNVEV (reference sequence). V shed 5 bases and J shed 4 bases, with 12 bases lying between them. This CDR3 is 15 amino acids long. CDR3 in DNA: TGTGCCAGCAGTCTGCATCGGAACGGGGCCAACGTCCTGACTTTC. This encodes CASSLHRNGANVLTF. Full variable domain (rest looked up from reference TRBV27 and TRBJ2-6): EAQVTQNPRYLITVTGKKLTVTCSQNMNHEYMSWYRQDPGLGLRQIYYSMNVEVTDKGDVPEGYKVSRKEKRNFPLILESPSPNQTSLYFCASSLHRNGANVLTFGAGSRLTVL.

The chain couples TRBV4-1 to TRBJ2-7; TRBD2 might be the D (5 bases). CDR3 size: 15 residues. Germline V lookup: CDR1 MGHRA, CDR2 YSYEKL. Trimming left V 1 base short and J 1 base short, with 11 bases between. For the CDR3, the DNA is TGCGCCAGCAGCCAAGTACTCGGGATTTCCTACGAGCAGTACTTC. Translated, it gives CASSQVLGISYEQYF.

This clonotype was seen more than once but under ten times. The chain uses TRBV10-1 and TRBJ2-1; 14 bases are shared with TRBD2. The V and J ends lost 6 bases and 7 bases, in that order; junction bases with no gene match: 5. Germline V gene lookup returns CDR1 WNHNN and CDR2 SYGVQD (reference sequence). This CDR3 comprises 15 residues. The CDR3 region is CASSYGLAGGNEQFF. In DNA, the CDR3 is TGCGCCAGCAGCTACGGACTAGCGGGGGGAAATGAGCAGTTCTTC.

Ten or more counts support this clonotype. The chain has TRBV29-1 and TRBJ2-5; TRBD2 matches at 11 bases. Per germline, CDR1 SQVTM and CDR2 ANQGSEA. The ends lost 3 bases at V and 3 bases at J; junction bases unmatched: 3. The CDR3 spans 14 residues. CDR3 in DNA: TGCAGCGTTGATGGTAGCGGGGGGGAAGAGACCCAGTACTTC. Translating it yields CSVDGSGGEETQYF.

The chain is built from TRBV2 and TRBJ2-1; 13 bases agree with TRBD2. Trimming removed 6 bases from V and 9 bases from J; junction bases left unmatched: 2. This CDR3 has 13 residues. Germline V gene lookup returns CDR1 SNHLY and CDR2 FYNNEI. The CDR3 sequence: CASSGTSGTEQFF. Here the CDR3 DNA reads TGTGCCAGCAGCGGGACTAGCGGGACTGAGCAGTTCTTC.

In its sample, this clonotype was seen many times. The rearrangement links TRBV6-5 to TRBJ1-6, with no clear D. Between the trimmed V and J ends, which lost 7 bases and 9 bases, there was a span of 16 bases. Germline CDR1 reads MNHEY; CDR2 reads SVGAGI. This CDR3 has 14 residues. CDR3 in amino acids: CASTLSGVSSPLHF. DNA of the CDR3: TGTGCCAGCACCCTATCGGGCGTTAGTTCACCCCTCCACTTT.

This clonotype has a count of ten or more. This sequence joins TRBV7-6 and TRBJ2-1; 10 nucleotides line up with TRBD2. In germline, CDR1 is SGHVS, CDR2 FNYEAQ. This CDR3 is built from 15 residues. After removal of 3 bases from V and 6 bases from J, the junction contained 5 bases not matched to a gene. In nucleotides, the CDR3 is TGTGCCAGCAGCTTCCTAGCGGGAGCGGGCAATGAGCAGTTCTTC. It translates to CASSFLAGAGNEQFF.

This clonotype was seen repeatedly, ten times or more. The V and J genes are TRBV7-9 and TRBJ1-6; the match to TRBD1 covers 7 bases. This CDR3 has 14 amino acids. Germline V gene lookup returns CDR1 SEHNR and CDR2 FQNEAQ (reference sequence). J lost 7 bases, V lost 5 bases, and 5 bases had no gene match. The CDR3 DNA sequence: TGTGCCAGCAGCCGACAGGGAACGAATTCACCCCTCCACTTT. It translates to CASSRQGTNSPLHF.

The J gene is TRBJ2-7, the V gene TRBV7-6; D is uncertain. Trimming shortened V by 2 bases and J by 2 bases, and 19 bases separated the two germline ends. The CDR3 is made up of 17 amino acids. Germline CDR1 SGHVS, CDR2 FNYEAQ. CDR3 DNA: TGTGCCAGCAGCTTAAGGTCCGGGCCGCTCGGCACCTACGAGCAGTACTTC. This translates into CASSLRSGPLGTYEQYF.